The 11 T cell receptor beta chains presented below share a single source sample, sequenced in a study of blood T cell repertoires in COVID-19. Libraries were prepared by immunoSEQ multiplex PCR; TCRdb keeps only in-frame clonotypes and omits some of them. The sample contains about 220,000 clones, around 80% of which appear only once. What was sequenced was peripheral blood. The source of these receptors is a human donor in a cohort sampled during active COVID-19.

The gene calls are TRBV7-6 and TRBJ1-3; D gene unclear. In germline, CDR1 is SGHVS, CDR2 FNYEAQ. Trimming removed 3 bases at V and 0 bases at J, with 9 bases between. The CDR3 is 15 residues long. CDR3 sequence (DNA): TGTGCCAGCAGCTTGCAGGCGACCTCTGGAAACACCATATATTTT. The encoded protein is CASSLQATSGNTIYF.

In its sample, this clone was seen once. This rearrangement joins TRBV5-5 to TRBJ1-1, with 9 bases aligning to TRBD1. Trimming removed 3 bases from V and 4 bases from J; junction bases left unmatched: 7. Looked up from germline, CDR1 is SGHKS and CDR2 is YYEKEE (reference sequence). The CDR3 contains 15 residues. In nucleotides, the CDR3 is TGTGCCAGCAGCTGGGGGGGACAGGGAGGCACTGAAGCTTTCTTT. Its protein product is CASSWGGQGGTEAFF.

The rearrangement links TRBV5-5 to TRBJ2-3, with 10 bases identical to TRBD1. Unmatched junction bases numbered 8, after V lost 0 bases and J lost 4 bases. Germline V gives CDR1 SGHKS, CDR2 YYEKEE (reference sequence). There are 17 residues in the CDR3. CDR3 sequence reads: CASSLDGQGGGPDTQYF. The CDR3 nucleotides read TGTGCCAGCAGCTTGGATGGACAGGGGGGAGGCCCAGATACGCAGTATTTT. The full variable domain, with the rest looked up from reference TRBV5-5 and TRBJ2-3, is DAGVTQSPTHLIKTRGQQVTLRCSPISGHKSVSWYQQVLGQGPQFIFQYYEKEERGRGNFPDRFSARQFPNYSSELNVNALLLGDSALYLCASSLDGQGGGPDTQYFGPGTRLTVL.

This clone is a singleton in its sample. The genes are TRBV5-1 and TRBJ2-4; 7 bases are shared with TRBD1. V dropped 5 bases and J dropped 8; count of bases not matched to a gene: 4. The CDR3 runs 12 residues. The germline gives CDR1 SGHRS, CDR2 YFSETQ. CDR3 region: CASSKQGYIQYF. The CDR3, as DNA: TGCGCCAGCAGTAAACAGGGGTACATTCAGTACTTC.

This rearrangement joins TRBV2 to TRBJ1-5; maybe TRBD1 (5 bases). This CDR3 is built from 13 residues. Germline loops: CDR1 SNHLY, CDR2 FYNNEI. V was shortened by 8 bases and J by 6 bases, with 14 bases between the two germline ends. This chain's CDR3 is CASSLSGGQPQHF. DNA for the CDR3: TGTGCCAGCTCGTTAAGCGGGGGTCAGCCCCAGCATTTT.

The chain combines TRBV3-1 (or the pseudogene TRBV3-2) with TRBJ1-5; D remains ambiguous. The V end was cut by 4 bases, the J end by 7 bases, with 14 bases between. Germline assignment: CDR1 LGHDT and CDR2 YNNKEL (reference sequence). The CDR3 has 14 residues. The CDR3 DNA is TGTGCCAGCAGCCGTATTCCGCGTACCCAGCCCCAGCATTTT. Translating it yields CASSRIPRTQPQHF.

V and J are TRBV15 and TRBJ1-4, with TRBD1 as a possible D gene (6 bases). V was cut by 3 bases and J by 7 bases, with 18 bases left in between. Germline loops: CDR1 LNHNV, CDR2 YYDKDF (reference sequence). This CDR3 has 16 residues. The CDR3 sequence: CATSRVLGGRGEKLFF. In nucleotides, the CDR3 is TGTGCCACCAGCAGGGTCCTGGGGGGGCGCGGTGAAAAACTGTTTTTT.

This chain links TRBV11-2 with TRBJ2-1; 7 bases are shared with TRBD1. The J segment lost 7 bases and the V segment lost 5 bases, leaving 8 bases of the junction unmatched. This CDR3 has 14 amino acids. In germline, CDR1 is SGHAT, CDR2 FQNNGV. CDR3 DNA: TGTGCCAGCAGCCCCTACTCACAGGGGAATGAGCAGTTCTTC. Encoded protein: CASSPYSQGNEQFF.

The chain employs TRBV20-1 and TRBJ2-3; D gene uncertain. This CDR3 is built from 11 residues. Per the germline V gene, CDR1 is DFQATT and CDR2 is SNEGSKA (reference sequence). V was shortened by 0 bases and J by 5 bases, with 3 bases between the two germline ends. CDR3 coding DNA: TGCAGTGCTAGAGATCTAGATACGCAGTATTTT. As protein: CSARDLDTQYF.

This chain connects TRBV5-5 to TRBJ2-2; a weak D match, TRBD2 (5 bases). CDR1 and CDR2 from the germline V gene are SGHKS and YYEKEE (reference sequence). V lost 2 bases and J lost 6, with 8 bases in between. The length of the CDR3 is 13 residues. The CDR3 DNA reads TGTGCCAGCAGCTTCAGGACTGCCGGGGAGCTGTTTTTT. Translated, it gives CASSFRTAGELFF. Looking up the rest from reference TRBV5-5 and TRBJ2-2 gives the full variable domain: DAGVTQSPTHLIKTRGQQVTLRCSPISGHKSVSWYQQVLGQGPQFIFQYYEKEERGRGNFPDRFSARQFPNYSSELNVNALLLGDSALYLCASSFRTAGELFFGEGSRLTVL.

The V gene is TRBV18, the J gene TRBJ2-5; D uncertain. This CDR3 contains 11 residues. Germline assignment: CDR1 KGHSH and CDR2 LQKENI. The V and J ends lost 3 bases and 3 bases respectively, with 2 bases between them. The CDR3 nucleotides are TGTGCCAGCTCACCTAAAGAGACCCAGTACTTC. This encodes CASSPKETQYF. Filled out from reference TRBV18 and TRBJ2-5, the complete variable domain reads NAGVMQNPRHLVRRRGQEARLRCSPMKGHSHVYWYRQLPEEGLKFMVYLQKENIIDESGMPKERFSAEFPKEGPSILRIQQVVRGDSAAYFCASSPKETQYFGPGTRLLVL.